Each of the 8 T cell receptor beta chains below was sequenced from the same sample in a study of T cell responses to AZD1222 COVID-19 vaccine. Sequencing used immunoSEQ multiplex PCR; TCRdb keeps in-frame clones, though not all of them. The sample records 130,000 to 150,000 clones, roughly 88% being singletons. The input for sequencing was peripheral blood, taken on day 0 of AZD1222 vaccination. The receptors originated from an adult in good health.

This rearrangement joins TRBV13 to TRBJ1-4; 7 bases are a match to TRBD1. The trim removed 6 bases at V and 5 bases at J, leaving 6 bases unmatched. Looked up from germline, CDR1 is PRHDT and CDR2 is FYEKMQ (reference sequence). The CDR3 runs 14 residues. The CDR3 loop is CASRIRGLNEKLFF. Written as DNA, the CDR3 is TGTGCCAGCAGGATTAGGGGGCTGAATGAAAAACTGTTTTTT. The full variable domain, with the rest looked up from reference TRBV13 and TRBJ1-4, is AAGVIQSPRHLIKEKRETATLKCYPIPRHDTVYWYQQGPGQDPQFLISFYEKMQSDKGSIPDRFSAQQFSDYHSELNMSSLELGDSALYFCASRIRGLNEKLFFGSGTQLSVL.

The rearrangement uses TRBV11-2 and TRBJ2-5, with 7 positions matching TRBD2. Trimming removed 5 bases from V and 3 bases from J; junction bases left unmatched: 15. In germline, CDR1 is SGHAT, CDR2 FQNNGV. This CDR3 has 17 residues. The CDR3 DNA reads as TGTGCCAGCAGCAAGAGCGGGGCATCTCCATCTGAAGAGACCCAGTACTTC. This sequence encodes CASSKSGASPSEETQYF.

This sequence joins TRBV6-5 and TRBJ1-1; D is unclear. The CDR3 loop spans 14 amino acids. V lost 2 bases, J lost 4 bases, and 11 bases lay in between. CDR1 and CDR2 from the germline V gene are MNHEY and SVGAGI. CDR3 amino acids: CASSYIPRSTEAFF. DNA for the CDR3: TGTGCCAGCAGTTACATACCACGTAGCACTGAAGCTTTCTTT.

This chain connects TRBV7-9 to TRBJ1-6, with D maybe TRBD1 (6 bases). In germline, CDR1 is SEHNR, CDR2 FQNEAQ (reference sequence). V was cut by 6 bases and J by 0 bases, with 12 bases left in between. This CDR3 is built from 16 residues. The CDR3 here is CASSFQGSSYNSPLHF. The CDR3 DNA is TGTGCCAGCAGTTTCCAGGGGAGCTCCTATAATTCACCCCTCCACTTT.

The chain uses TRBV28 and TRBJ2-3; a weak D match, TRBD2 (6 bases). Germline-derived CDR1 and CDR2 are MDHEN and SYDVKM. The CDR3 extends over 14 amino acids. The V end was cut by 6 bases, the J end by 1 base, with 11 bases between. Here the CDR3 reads CASRGGVGTDTQYF. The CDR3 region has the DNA TGTGCCAGCAGGGGCGGGGTCGGCACAGATACGCAGTATTTT.

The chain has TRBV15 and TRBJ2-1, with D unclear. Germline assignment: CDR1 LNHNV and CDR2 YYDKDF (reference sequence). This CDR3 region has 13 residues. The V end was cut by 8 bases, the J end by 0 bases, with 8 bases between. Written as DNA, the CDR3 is TGTGCCACCGCGACGGGCTCCTACAATGAGCAGTTCTTC. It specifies CATATGSYNEQFF.

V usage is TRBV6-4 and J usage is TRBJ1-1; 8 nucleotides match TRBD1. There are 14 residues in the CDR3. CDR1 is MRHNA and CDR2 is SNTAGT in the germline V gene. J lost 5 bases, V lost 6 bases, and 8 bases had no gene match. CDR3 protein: CASSSQGGRTEAFF. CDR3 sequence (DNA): TGTGCCAGCAGCTCACAGGGGGGGAGGACTGAAGCTTTCTTT.

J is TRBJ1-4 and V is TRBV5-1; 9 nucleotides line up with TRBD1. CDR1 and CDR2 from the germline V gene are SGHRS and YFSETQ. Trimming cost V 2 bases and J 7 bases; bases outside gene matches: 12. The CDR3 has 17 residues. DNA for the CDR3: TGCGCCAGCAGCTTTAACAGGGGGCCGACTGGCGGTGAAAAACTGTTTTTT. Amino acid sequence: CASSFNRGPTGGEKLFF.